This TCR beta chain was sequenced in a study of blood T cell repertoires in COVID-19. Study information: Samples of COVID-19 (acute and convalescent) were obtained from the United States, Italy and Spain. Sample material is recorded as cDNA or gDNA derived from T cells, B-cell-depleted T cells, or PBMCs.

Patients at the Seattle site were enrolled during active infection and followed longitudinally. In the original analysis: For nucleated cells, counts were estimated from reference gene primer amplification. The repertoire was sequenced with immunoSEQ multiplex PCR; TCRdb's copy has only in-frame clones and lacks some. V, J and clone size are taken as reported in that table, and D and trimming were inferred from the DNA itself. The profile shows around 38,000 clones, roughly 87% of them singletons. The V gene lost 6 bases and the J gene lost 0 bases, with 9 bases spanning the gap. Germline V CDR1 and CDR2: MDHEN, SYDVKM. This CDR3 spans 14 amino acids.

The origin of this receptor is a man aged 55-75 years with COVID-19, enrolled during active disease. The material sequenced was peripheral blood. This chain connects TRBV28 to TRBJ1-5, with D maybe TRBD1 (5 bases). CDR3 DNA sequence: TGTGCCAGCAGATACCAGGGTAGCAATCAGCCCCAGCATTTT. Encoded protein: CASRYQGSNQPQHF.